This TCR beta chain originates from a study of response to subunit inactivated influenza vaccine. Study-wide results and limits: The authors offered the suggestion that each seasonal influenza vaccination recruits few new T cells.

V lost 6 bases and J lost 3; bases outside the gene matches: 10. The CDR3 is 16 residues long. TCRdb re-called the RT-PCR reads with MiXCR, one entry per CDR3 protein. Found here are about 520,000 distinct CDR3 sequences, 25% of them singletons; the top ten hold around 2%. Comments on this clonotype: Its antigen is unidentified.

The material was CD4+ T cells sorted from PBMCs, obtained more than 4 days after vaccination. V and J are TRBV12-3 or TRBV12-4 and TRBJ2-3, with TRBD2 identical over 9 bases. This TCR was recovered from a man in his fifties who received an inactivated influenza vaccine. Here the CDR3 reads CASSSGAGGPTDTQYF. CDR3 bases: TGTGCCAGCAGCTCGGGCGCGGGGGGGCCGACAGATACGCAGTATTTT.